These 14 T cell receptor beta chains were all obtained from the same sample, sequenced in a study of T cells in Graves' hyperthyroidism and ophthalmopathy. TCR beta CDR3 regions were amplified from RNA. Using the HTBI primer set, a first-round RT-PCR was run on the TCR CDR3. One entry per CDR3 protein results from TCRdb running MiXCR on the multiplex PCR reads. The sample has about 350,000 distinct CDR3 sequences, about 15% seen once. What was sequenced was blood. These receptors originate from a woman in her 30s with Graves' hyperthyroidism.

This clonotype was observed many times. The genes are TRBV5-6 and TRBJ1-5; no definite D call. V lost 0 bases, J lost 5 bases, and 9 bases lay in between. CDR1 is SGHDT, CDR2 YYEEEE, per germline. The CDR3 spans 14 residues. The CDR3 DNA is TGTGCCAGCAGCTTGGGGTTTAGGGATCAGCCCCAGCATTTT. It yields the protein CASSLGFRDQPQHF.

This clonotype came up many times. The V and J genes are TRBV6-2 or TRBV6-3 and TRBJ2-7, with 10 bases that match TRBD2. The CDR3 has 14 residues. V shed 6 bases, J shed 4 bases, and the junction held 6 bases outside the gene matches. Germline-derived CDR1 and CDR2 are MNHEY and SVGEGT. CDR3 nucleotide sequence: TGTGCCAGCAGCGCGGGACTAGCGTCTTACGAGCAGTACTTC. It codes for CASSAGLASYEQYF.

This clonotype has at least ten counts. The chain joins TRBV6-4 to TRBJ2-2, with 10 bases lining up with TRBD2. CDR1 and CDR2 from the germline V gene are MRHNA and SNTAGT. V lost 5 bases to trimming and J lost 5 bases; unmatched junction nucleotides: 8. The CDR3 has 16 residues. CDR3 sequence reads: CASSSVLAGETGELFF. CDR3 nucleotides: TGTGCCAGCAGTTCCGTTCTAGCGGGAGAGACCGGGGAGCTGTTTTTT.

This clonotype was found many times. The rearrangement links TRBV5-4 to TRBJ2-7, with D unclear. The CDR3 contains 14 residues. Between the trimmed V and J ends, which lost 0 bases and 6 bases, there was a span of 13 bases. The germline V gene encodes CDR1 SGHNT and CDR2 YYREEE (reference sequence). CDR3 sequence reads: CASSLADNSGEQYF. DNA for the CDR3: TGTGCCAGCAGCTTGGCCGACAACTCGGGCGAGCAGTACTTC.

Many counts were recorded for this clonotype. The V and J genes are TRBV28 and TRBJ1-4; D remains ambiguous. Trimming shortened V by 3 bases and J by 4 bases, and 9 bases separated the two germline ends. Germline CDR1 MDHEN, CDR2 SYDVKM. CDR3 size: 14 residues. The chain's CDR3 is CASSFQQINEKLFF. The CDR3 nucleotides read TGTGCCAGCAGTTTCCAACAGATTAATGAAAAACTGTTTTTT.

This clonotype was seen repeatedly, ten times or more. The V call is TRBV2, the J call TRBJ2-7, with 11 bases aligning to TRBD2. This CDR3 is 14 amino acids long. J lost 6 bases, V lost 5 bases, and 6 bases had no gene match. The germline V gene encodes CDR1 SNHLY and CDR2 FYNNEI. DNA for the CDR3: TGTGCCAGCAGTTTAGCGGGAGGGCCCTCCGAGCAGTACTTC. Residues: CASSLAGGPSEQYF.

In this sample, this clonotype turned up many times. The J gene is TRBJ2-3, the V gene TRBV20-1; TRBD1 or TRBD2 may be the D gene (5 bases each). Deletions cut 0 bases from V and 5 bases from J, with 9 bases between. The CDR3 extends over 13 amino acids. Germline values: CDR1 DFQATT, CDR2 SNEGSKA (reference sequence). CDR3 region: CSARERGRDTQYF. The CDR3 region has the DNA TGCAGTGCTAGAGAGAGGGGCCGAGATACGCAGTATTTT.

This clonotype was seen at least ten times. The rearrangement links TRBV7-2 to TRBJ1-5; D is undetermined. Germline V gives CDR1 SGHTA, CDR2 FQGNSA. Trimming took 7 bases from V and 0 from J, leaving 13 bases between them. The CDR3 contains 15 residues. The CDR3 spells CASTVGQYSNQPQHF. In DNA, the CDR3 is TGTGCCAGCACCGTTGGGCAGTATAGCAATCAGCCCCAGCATTTT.

The genes are TRBV18 and TRBJ2-7; tentative D call: TRBD1 (5 bases). V lost 5 bases, J lost 2 bases, and 16 bases lay in between. The CDR3 totals 15 residues. CDR1 is KGHSH and CDR2 is LQKENI in the germline V gene. CDR3 protein: CASSYYTTETYEQYF. CDR3 sequence (DNA): TGTGCCAGCTCATACTACACGACAGAGACCTACGAGCAGTACTTC.

The V gene is TRBV15, the J gene TRBJ2-1, with 8 bases fitting TRBD2. In germline, CDR1 is LNHNV, CDR2 YYDKDF (reference sequence). The CDR3 covers 16 residues. Trimming took 5 bases from V and 4 from J; bases not matched to a gene: 10. CDR3 amino acids: CATSGWGRGGYNEQFF. The DNA of the CDR3 is TGTGCCACCAGCGGCTGGGGGCGCGGGGGGTACAATGAGCAGTTCTTC.

The J gene is TRBJ1-2, the V gene TRBV6-4, with 7 positions matching TRBD1. CDR1 MRHNA and CDR2 SNTAGT come from the germline V gene. CDR3 length: 14 residues. The V gene end was trimmed by 6 bases and the J gene end by 3 bases; junction bases not matched to a gene: 7. CDR3 protein: CASSKTRGDYGYTF. The CDR3, as DNA: TGTGCCAGCAGCAAAACCAGGGGGGACTATGGCTACACCTTC.

This clonotype has at least ten counts. The rearrangement joins TRBV20-1 to TRBJ2-7; D is uncertain. Trimming took off 5 bases at V and 1 base at J, with 12 bases between the two ends. In germline, CDR1 is DFQATT, CDR2 SNEGSKA (reference sequence). This CDR3 has 13 residues. CDR3 DNA: TGCAGTGCTGACCTCTGGCAGTCCTACGAGCAGTACTTC. It is translated as CSADLWQSYEQYF.

The CDR3 nucleotides read TGTGCCAGCAGCCTCGGACTAGCGGGAGGTTCACCAAGAGAGACCCAGTACTTC. It yields the protein CASSLGLAGGSPRETQYF. J is TRBJ2-5 and V is TRBV11-2; 14 bases map to TRBD2. CDR1 is SGHAT, CDR2 FQNNGV, per germline. The CDR3 is 18 amino acids. V lost 5 bases, J lost 4 bases, and 12 bases stayed unmatched.

This clonotype was recorded at least ten times. V gene TRBV28 combines with J gene TRBJ1-4; D unclear. Trimming shortened V by 5 bases and J by 10 bases, and 11 bases separated the two germline ends. This CDR3 is built from 12 residues. Germline-derived CDR1 and CDR2 are MDHEN and SYDVKM. CDR3 sequence: CASSESGGKLFF. The CDR3, as DNA: TGTGCCAGCAGTGAGTCGGGAGGAAAACTGTTTTTT.